The sequence of this TCR beta chain was determined in a study of blood T cells in healthy people across ages. At the level of the study: In model experiments, template switching was able to capture about one barcoded beta molecule for every two T cells that were present. Findings and caveats of the study: Strong correlation existed between TCR beta diversity and naive T cell percentage.

CDR3 size: 16 residues. Germline V CDR1 and CDR2: MGHRA, YSYEKL. With 5 bases clipped from V and 2 bases from J, the junction kept 12 bases outside the gene matches. Researchers collected 9.5 to 10 milliliters of peripheral blood from every single donor. A sample-barcoded 5' primer and a J-beta primer mix were used in a second PCR of roughly 6 to 11 cycles. TCRdb re-derived calls from the 5' RACE reads in MiXCR, one entry per CDR3 protein. The table lists about 780,000 distinct CDR3 sequences, about half of them singletons. About this clonotype: Its antigen is still unknown.

The source is a man of 80 years or more in good health. The sequenced sample was blood. The chain is built from TRBV4-1 and TRBJ2-7; 7 positions agree with TRBD2. The CDR3 protein is CASSIPGAGATYEQYF. In DNA, the CDR3 is TGCGCCAGCAGCATCCCCGGGGCGGGAGCCACCTACGAGCAGTACTTC.